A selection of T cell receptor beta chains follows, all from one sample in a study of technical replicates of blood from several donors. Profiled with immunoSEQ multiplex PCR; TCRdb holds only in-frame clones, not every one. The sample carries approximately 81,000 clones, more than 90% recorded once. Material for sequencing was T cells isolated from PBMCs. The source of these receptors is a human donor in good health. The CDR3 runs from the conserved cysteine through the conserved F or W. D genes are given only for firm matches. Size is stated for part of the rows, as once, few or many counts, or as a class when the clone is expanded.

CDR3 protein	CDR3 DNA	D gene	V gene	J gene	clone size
CASIQQGVVGYNEQFF	TGTGCCAGCATACAACAGGGAGTAGTAGGCTACAATGAGCAGTTCTTC	.	TRBV28	TRBJ2-1	.
CAWSSAAAGQYF	TGTGCCTGGAGCTCCGCTGCTGCGGGGCAGTACTTC	.	TRBV30	TRBJ2-7	once
CATSRGDRANEQYF	TGTGCCACCAGCAGAGGGGACAGGGCCAACGAGCAGTACTTC	TRBD1	TRBV15	TRBJ2-7	.
CASSGGRELNEQFF	TGTGCCAGCAGTGGCGGGAGGGAGCTAAATGAGCAGTTCTTC	TRBD2	TRBV2	TRBJ2-1	.
CASRQGSETQYF	TGTGCCAGCAGGCAGGGATCTGAGACCCAGTACTTC	.	TRBV25-1	TRBJ2-5	.
CASSSRLARPYEQYF	TGTGCCAGCAGCTCGAGACTAGCGCGGCCCTACGAGCAGTACTTC	TRBD2	TRBV5-4	TRBJ2-7	.
CSGRGTSGRIRQNEQFF	TGCAGCGGGAGGGGGACTAGCGGGAGGATTAGACAAAATGAGCAGTTCTTC	TRBD2	TRBV29-1	TRBJ2-1	.
CASSDPDRGPEAFF	TGTGCCAGCAGCGACCCGGACAGGGGACCTGAAGCTTTCTTT	TRBD1	TRBV5-6	TRBJ1-1	.
CASSPLAGVHNEQFF	TGTGCCAGCAGTCCTCTAGCGGGGGTCCACAATGAGCAGTTCTTC	TRBD2	TRBV27	TRBJ2-1	.
CASSPPGSGSYEQYF	TGTGCCAGCTCACCGCCGGGTTCCGGCTCCTACGAGCAGTACTTC	.	TRBV18	TRBJ2-7	.
CASSYAGEELFF	TGTGCCAGCAGTTACGCGGGAGAGGAGCTGTTTTTT	TRBD2	TRBV6-6	TRBJ2-2	.
CASWSGGHYEQYF	TGTGCCAGCTGGAGCGGGGGGCACTACGAGCAGTACTTC	TRBD2	TRBV28	TRBJ2-7	.
CASSPSGSSYEQYF	TGCGCCAGCAGCCCGAGCGGGAGCTCCTACGAGCAGTACTTC	TRBD2	TRBV5-1	TRBJ2-7	.
CASSAIEDREQYF	TGTGCCAGCAGTGCCATAGAGGATCGCGAGCAGTACTTC	.	TRBV25-1	TRBJ2-7	.
CAISEYRGIDEQFF	TGTGCCATCAGTGAGTACAGGGGGATCGATGAGCAGTTCTTC	TRBD1	TRBV10-3	TRBJ2-1	.
CASSFRGFSGNTIYF	TGTGCCAGCAGCTTTCGGGGTTTCTCTGGAAACACCATATATTTT	.	TRBV5-6	TRBJ1-3	.
CASRPDRGHQPQHF	TGTGCCAGCAGGCCGGACAGGGGGCATCAGCCCCAGCATTTT	TRBD1	TRBV6-6	TRBJ1-5	.
CASTPLGALYGYTF	TGTGCCAGTACTCCCCTCGGAGCGCTCTATGGCTACACCTTC	.	TRBV19	TRBJ1-2	.
CASSATSGRETQYF	TGTGCCAGTAGTGCAACTAGCGGGAGAGAGACCCAGTACTTC	TRBD2	TRBV19	TRBJ2-5	once
CASSLGGPQPQHF	TGTGCCAGCAGCTTAGGAGGGCCCCAGCCCCAGCATTTT	.	TRBV7-9	TRBJ1-5	.
CASSLSRGGNTEAFF	TGTGCCAGCAGTTTGTCGAGGGGAGGCAACACTGAAGCTTTCTTT	.	TRBV27	TRBJ1-1	.